This paragraph reports one TCR beta chain. The antigen is undetermined. The CDR3 has 15 residues. V gave up 2 bases and J gave up 0 bases, with 7 bases separating them. Germline values: CDR1 SGHVS, CDR2 FNYEAQ. Produced via immunoSEQ multiplex PCR; TCRdb's table is partial and in-frame only. Among around 63,000 clones, about 88% were seen once, and the ten largest hold 0.25% to 0.3%. The data belong to a study of OX40 agonist ivuxolimab in advanced cancers. Study-wide results and caveats: Nonresponders included some who also had low normalized T-cell clonal expansion.

The rearrangement links TRBV7-6 to TRBJ2-2; D is ambiguous. Sequenced material: CD4+ or CD8+ T cells sorted from blood, taken in a trial of the OX40 agonist ivuxolimab. The TCR comes from an adult with an advanced solid tumor such as melanoma, head and neck, liver or kidney cancer. This CDR3 reads CASSLRTANTGELFF. CDR3 nucleotides: TGTGCCAGCAGCTTAAGAACAGCGAACACCGGGGAGCTGTTTTTT.